Sequencing of this T cell receptor beta chain was carried out in a study of PD-L1 blockade in urothelial cancer. About the study: Patients had been given 0 to 3 earlier chemotherapy regimens.

Here immunoSEQ multiplex PCR was the method, and the copy in TCRdb shows in-frame clones only, minus some. The sample shows about 39,000 clones, around nine tenths of them seen only once. Trimming removed 2 bases at V and 10 bases at J, with 9 bases between. The CDR3 totals 12 residues. Germline V gene sequence: CDR1 LNHDA, CDR2 SQIVND (reference sequence). The rearrangement joins TRBV19 to TRBJ2-1; D gene uncertain. The sequenced sample was PBMCs, obtained around atezolizumab (anti-PD-L1) treatment. The receptor was isolated from a man between 60 and 70 years old with urothelial cancer. CDR3 sequence: CASSIFAREQFF. The CDR3 DNA reads as TGTGCCAGTAGTATATTCGCCCGGGAGCAGTTCTTC. Supplemented by reference TRBV19 and TRBJ2-1, the full variable domain reads DGGITQSPKYLFRKEGQNVTLSCEQNLNHDAMYWYRQDPGQGLRLIYYSQIVNDFQKGDIAEGYSVSREKKESFPLTVTSAQKNPTAFYLCASSIFAREQFFGPGTRLTVL.